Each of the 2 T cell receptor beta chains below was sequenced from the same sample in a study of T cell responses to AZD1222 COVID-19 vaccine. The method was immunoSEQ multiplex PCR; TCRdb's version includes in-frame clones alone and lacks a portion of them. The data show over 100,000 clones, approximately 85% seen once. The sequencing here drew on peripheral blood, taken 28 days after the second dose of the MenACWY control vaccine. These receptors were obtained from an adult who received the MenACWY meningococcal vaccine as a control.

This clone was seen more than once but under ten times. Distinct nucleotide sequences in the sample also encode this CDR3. The CDR3 is CASSIDRGSGNTIYF. The CDR3 DNA is TGTGCCAGTAGTATTGACCGAGGCTCTGGAAACACCATATATTTT. V and J are TRBV19 and TRBJ1-3; D gene uncertain. With 3 bases removed from V and 0 bases from J, the gap between germline ends came to 9 bases. CDR3 length: 15 residues. Germline values: CDR1 LNHDA, CDR2 SQIVND (reference sequence).

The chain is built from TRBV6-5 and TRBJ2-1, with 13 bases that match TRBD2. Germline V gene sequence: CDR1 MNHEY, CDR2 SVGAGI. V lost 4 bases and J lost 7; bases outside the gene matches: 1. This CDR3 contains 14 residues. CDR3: CASSWGLAGNEQFF. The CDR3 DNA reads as TGTGCCAGCAGTTGGGGACTAGCGGGAAATGAGCAGTTCTTC.